Below, one TCR beta chain is given with its context. The record originates from a study of blood T cell repertoires in COVID-19. Study in general: Specimens from acute and convalescent COVID-19 originated in the United States, Italy and Spain.

The method was immunoSEQ multiplex PCR; TCRdb's version includes in-frame clones alone and lacks a portion of them. The repertoire holds under 150,000 clones, with more than 75% as singletons. The CDR3 contains 17 residues. V and J are TRBV21-1 and TRBJ2-2; TRBD2, the table's D call, was not compared with the DNA. TRBV21-1 is listed as a pseudogene. The source of this sequence is a man in his forties or fifties with acute or convalescent COVID-19. Sequences were obtained from peripheral blood. The CDR3 sequence: CASSKGPGSGSGGELFF. DNA for the CDR3: TGTGCCAGCAGCAAAGGTCCCGGCAGCGGGAGTGGCGGGGAGCTGTTTTTT.